This TCR beta chain was observed in a study of blood T cell repertoires in COVID-19. About the research overall: T cells, B-cell-depleted T cells, or PBMCs provided the cDNA or gDNA that served as material.

This clone has more than one count but fewer than ten. Clones were read by immunoSEQ multiplex PCR, and TCRdb kept only the in-frame ones, dropping some. Seen here are 120,000 to 150,000 clones, around 81% observed once, and the top ten hold around 8%. The germline gives CDR1 SGDLS, CDR2 YYNGEE. V dropped 4 bases and J dropped 6; count of bases not matched to a gene: 8. The CDR3 extends over 16 amino acids. Sequencing used peripheral blood. This chain uses TRBV9 with TRBJ2-3, with 13 bases that match TRBD2. The sequence came from a human donor in a cohort sampled during active COVID-19. CDR3 in amino acids: CASSPQGLAGVDTQYF. The CDR3 DNA follows: TGTGCCAGCAGCCCACAAGGACTAGCGGGGGTGGATACGCAGTATTTT.